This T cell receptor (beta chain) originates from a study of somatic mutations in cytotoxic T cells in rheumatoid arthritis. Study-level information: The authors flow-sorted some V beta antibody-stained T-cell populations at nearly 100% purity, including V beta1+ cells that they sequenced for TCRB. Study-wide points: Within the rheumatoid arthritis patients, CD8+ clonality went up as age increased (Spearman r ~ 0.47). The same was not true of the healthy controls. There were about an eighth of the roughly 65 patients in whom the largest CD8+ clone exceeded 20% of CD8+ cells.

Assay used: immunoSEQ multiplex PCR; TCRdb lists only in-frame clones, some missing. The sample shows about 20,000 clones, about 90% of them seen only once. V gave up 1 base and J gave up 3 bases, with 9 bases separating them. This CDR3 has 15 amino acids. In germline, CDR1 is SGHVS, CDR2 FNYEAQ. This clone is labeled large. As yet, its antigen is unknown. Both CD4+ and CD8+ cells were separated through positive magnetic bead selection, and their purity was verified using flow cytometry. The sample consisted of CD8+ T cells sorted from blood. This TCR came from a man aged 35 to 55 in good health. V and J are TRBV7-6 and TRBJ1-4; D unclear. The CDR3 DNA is TGTGCCAGCAGCTTAGAGGCAGGCGCTAATGAAAAACTGTTTTTT. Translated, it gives CASSLEAGANEKLFF.